Sequencing of this T cell receptor (beta chain) was carried out in a study of cytomegalovirus exposure and HLA in healthy donors. Whole-study context: Of all 400 or so donors who were genotyped, 70% to 85% belonged to the Caucasian-associated ancestry cluster.

PCR primers comprised 60 Vbeta and 13 Jbeta primers. Assay used: immunoSEQ multiplex PCR; TCRdb lists only in-frame clones, some missing. The repertoire holds 150,000 to 200,000 clones, with 81% as singletons. V was pared by 0 bases and J by 5 bases, with 8 bases between. The CDR3 contains 15 residues. CDR1 is MNHEY, CDR2 SMNVEV, per germline (reference sequence). With respect to this clone: Its antigen is unknown.

Study observations and caveats: A likely sequencing artifact accounted for one observed cluster of highly shared sequence variants. Generally TCR sequences proved uncommon, though certain public TCRs appeared in numerous donors. A later look showed TCR association rates differing by HLA locus, highest for DRB1 and lowest for HLA-C.

The gene calls are TRBV27 and TRBJ1-6; the D is unclear. Sequenced: PBMCs. The source of this sequence is a woman in her late teens or twenties in good health and CMV-seronegative. Written as DNA, the CDR3 is TGTGCCAGCAGTTTATCTCGGGAAGATAATTCACCCCTCCACTTT. Amino acids: CASSLSREDNSPLHF.